These 7 T cell receptor beta chains share one sample of origin, sequenced in a study of neoadjuvant anti-PD-1 for oral cavity cancer. The table came from immunoSEQ multiplex PCR; TCRdb's copy has only in-frame clones and leaves some out. The profile shows tens of thousands of clones, approximately 80% of them singletons. Material: PBMCs, obtained before nivolumab (anti-PD-1) treatment. These receptor sequences come from a person aged 40-85 years with oral cavity squamous cell carcinoma.

This clone was detected once. The J gene is TRBJ2-3, the V gene TRBV11-2; D unresolved. CDR1 is SGHAT, CDR2 FQNNGV, per germline. The CDR3 runs 15 residues. V was trimmed by 0 bases and J by 2 bases, leaving 9 bases between them. The CDR3 is CASSLERLPTDTQYF. DNA for the CDR3: TGTGCCAGCAGCTTAGAAAGGCTCCCCACAGATACGCAGTATTTT.

This clone has a handful of counts. The rearrangement links TRBV6-5 to TRBJ2-7; TRBD2 might be the D (7 bases). Trimming took 0 bases from V and 2 from J, leaving 11 bases between them. This CDR3 contains 15 residues. Germline lookup yields CDR1 MNHEY and CDR2 SVGAGI. The CDR3 coding sequence is TGTGCCAGCAGTTACTCAAGGGAGGGGGCCTACGAGCAGTACTTC. This codes for CASSYSREGAYEQYF.

The rearrangement links TRBV28 to TRBJ1-1, with D uncertain. The CDR3 is made up of 12 amino acids. Looked up from germline, CDR1 is MDHEN and CDR2 is SYDVKM. V was cut by 2 bases and J by 11 bases, with 12 bases left in between. CDR3 in DNA: TGTGCCAGCAGTTTAGATCGGTTGGAGGCTTTCTTT. Protein sequence: CASSLDRLEAFF.

The gene calls are TRBV19 and TRBJ2-7, with D possibly matching TRBD1 (6 bases). Germline values: CDR1 LNHDA, CDR2 SQIVND (reference sequence). Trimming stripped 6 bases from V and 1 base from J, with 13 bases between. CDR3 length equals 14 residues. The CDR3 is CASRINRASYEQYF. CDR3 bases: TGTGCCAGTAGGATTAACAGGGCGTCCTACGAGCAGTACTTC. The whole variable domain, remainder taken from reference TRBV19 and TRBJ2-7, is DGGITQSPKYLFRKEGQNVTLSCEQNLNHDAMYWYRQDPGQGLRLIYYSQIVNDFQKGDIAEGYSVSREKKESFPLTVTSAQKNPTAFYLCASRINRASYEQYFGPGTRLTVT.

The chain joins TRBV15 to TRBJ2-7; D is possibly TRBD2 (6 bases). The V and J ends lost 1 base and 3 bases respectively, with 13 bases between them. The CDR3 totals 15 residues. From germline, CDR1 is LNHNV and CDR2 YYDKDF (reference sequence). CDR3 protein: CATSRVGGSFYEQYF. Here the CDR3 DNA reads TGTGCCACCAGCAGAGTTGGGGGGAGCTTCTACGAGCAGTACTTC.

The J gene is TRBJ1-2, the V gene TRBV15, with D perhaps TRBD1 (6 bases). The CDR3 totals 14 residues. The ends were cut back, 5 bases at V and 5 bases at J, with 15 bases in the middle. Germline V gene data show CDR1 as LNHNV and CDR2 as YYDKDF (reference sequence). The CDR3, as DNA: TGTGCCACCAGCCCGGGAAGGACAGAGTATGGCTACACCTTC. This codes for CATSPGRTEYGYTF.

J is TRBJ1-2 and V is TRBV14; 8 positions agree with TRBD1. This CDR3 comprises 16 residues. V was clipped by 3 bases and J by 3 bases; unmatched bases: 9. The germline V gene encodes CDR1 SGHDN and CDR2 FVKESK. CDR3 loop: CASSQIGQGLHYGYTF. The CDR3 DNA reads as TGTGCCAGCAGCCAGATAGGACAGGGACTACACTATGGCTACACCTTC.